This entry is about one T cell receptor beta chain. This sample was taken from a study of blood T cell repertoires in COVID-19. Study in general: Sample material is recorded as cDNA or gDNA derived from T cells, B-cell-depleted T cells, or PBMCs.

Sequenced by immunoSEQ multiplex PCR; TCRdb stores in-frame clones only, minus some. Altogether 250,000 or so clones are present, 80% to 90% being singletons, with the ten largest covering 2.5% to 3%. Trimming took 4 bases from V and 2 from J; bases not matched to a gene: 2. Germline CDR1 SGHDN, CDR2 FVKESK. The length of the CDR3 is 15 residues. The chain combines TRBV14 with TRBJ2-3; 11 bases fit TRBD2. The source is a woman aged 25 to 39 with acute COVID-19. The specimen was PBMCs or T cells enriched from blood (not recorded which). CDR3 region: CASSRLAGITDTQYF. As DNA, the CDR3 is TGTGCCAGCAGCCGACTAGCGGGGATCACAGATACGCAGTATTTT.